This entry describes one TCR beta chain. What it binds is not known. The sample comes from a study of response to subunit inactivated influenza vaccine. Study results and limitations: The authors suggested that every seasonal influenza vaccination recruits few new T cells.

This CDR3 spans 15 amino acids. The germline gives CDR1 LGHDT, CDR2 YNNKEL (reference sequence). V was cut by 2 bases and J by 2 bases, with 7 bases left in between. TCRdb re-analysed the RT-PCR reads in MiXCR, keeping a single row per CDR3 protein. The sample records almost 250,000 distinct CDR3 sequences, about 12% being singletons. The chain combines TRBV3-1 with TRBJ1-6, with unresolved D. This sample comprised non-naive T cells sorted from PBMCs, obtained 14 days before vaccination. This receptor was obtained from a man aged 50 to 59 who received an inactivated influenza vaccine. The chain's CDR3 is CASSQRQTYNSPLHF. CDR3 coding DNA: TGTGCCAGCAGCCAACGGCAGACCTATAATTCACCCCTCCACTTT.